This T cell receptor beta chain was retrieved from a study of cytomegalovirus exposure and HLA in healthy donors. Study information: In a later analysis, it was reported that the approximately 110 validation repertoires had been produced on the same platform as the 500 to 750 repertoires belonging to the first cohort.

The protocol was immunoSEQ multiplex PCR, while the TCRdb copy is restricted to in-frame clones and leaves out a portion. The sample records 100,000 or so clones, just under 95% being singletons. Trimming took off 3 bases at V and 5 bases at J, with 17 bases between the two ends. The V gene's germline CDR1 is SGHTA and CDR2 FQGNSA. This CDR3 region has 15 residues. This clone was counted a few times. The sequenced sample was PBMCs. This receptor was identified in a woman between 18 and 30 years old in good health and CMV-seronegative. The rearrangement links TRBV7-2 to TRBJ2-7; D ambiguous. The DNA for the CDR3 is TGTGCCAGCAGCTTCGTCGACACGAACCCCCACGAGCAGTACTTC. Its protein is CASSFVDTNPHEQYF.